The source of this TCR beta chain is a study of cytomegalovirus exposure and HLA in healthy donors. PCR involved 60 Vbeta and 13 Jbeta primers. Some clones are missing from TCRdb's copy, which holds only in-frame ones; the method was immunoSEQ multiplex PCR. The data hold about 140,000 clones, with about four fifths observed a single time. A note on this clone: Its antigen remains unidentified.

General study findings and limits: Beyond CMV serostatus, there was no information to go on about immune exposure. The listing of 150 to 200 TCR beta chains classed them as cytomegalovirus-associated. There were some V segments, including TRBV6-2 and TRBV6-3, excluded as indistinguishable.

The germline V gene has CDR1 MGHRA and CDR2 YSYEKL. V gave up 4 bases and J gave up 12 bases; unmatched junction bases: 9. The CDR3 extends over 15 amino acids. The receptor was derived from a man aged 25-40 years in good health and CMV-seronegative. The chain employs TRBV4-1 and TRBJ2-1; 13 bases line up with TRBD2. Source material: PBMCs. The CDR3 protein is CASSPTSGGHLGQFF. CDR3 DNA sequence: TGCGCCAGCAGCCCGACTAGCGGGGGGCATCTAGGGCAGTTCTTC.